This T cell receptor beta chain derives from a study of blood T cell repertoires in COVID-19. Some clones are missing from TCRdb's copy, which holds only in-frame ones; the method was immunoSEQ multiplex PCR. The sample holds about 100,000 clones, around nine tenths seen once. CDR1 is SEHNR, CDR2 FQNEAQ, per germline (reference sequence). The V end lost 2 bases, the J end lost 5 bases, and 15 bases lay between the germline ends. The CDR3 runs 15 residues. This TCR derives from a human donor with COVID-19, enrolled during active disease. The donor label of this sample is uncertain. Material for sequencing was peripheral blood. J is TRBJ1-1 and V is TRBV7-9, with D perhaps TRBD1 (6 bases). The CDR3 DNA reads as TGTGCCAGCAGCTTAATCAGGGGACCGAAAACTGAAGCTTTCTTT. Protein sequence: CASSLIRGPKTEAFF.